These 10 T cell receptor beta chains came from one sample sequenced in a study of OX40 agonist ivuxolimab in advanced cancers. TCRdb keeps only in-frame clones here, not all; method: immunoSEQ multiplex PCR. The repertoire includes approximately 49,000 clones, about 83% of them detected once, and roughly 1.2% sits in the top ten. The sample here was CD4+ or CD8+ T cells sorted from blood, taken in a trial of the OX40 agonist ivuxolimab. The receptors come from an adult with an advanced solid tumor such as melanoma, head and neck, liver or kidney cancer.

V and J are TRBV9 and TRBJ2-5; D is perhaps TRBD1 or TRBD2 (5 bases each). This CDR3 has 13 amino acids. Trimming cost V 3 bases and J 5 bases, with 11 bases left between them. The germline V gene has CDR1 SGDLS and CDR2 YYNGEE. The CDR3 region is CASSADWGETQYF. DNA of the CDR3: TGTGCCAGCAGCGCTGACTGGGGGGAGACCCAGTACTTC. The full variable domain, its missing parts supplied by reference TRBV9 and TRBJ2-5, is DSGVTQTPKHLITATGQRVTLRCSPRSGDLSVYWYQQSLDQGLQFLIQYYNGEERAKGNILERFSAQQFPDLHSELNLSSLELGDSALYFCASSADWGETQYFGPGTRLLVL.

Here the CDR3 reads CASSPSPGQGPYEQYF. DNA for the CDR3: TGCGCCAGCAGCCCTTCCCCCGGACAGGGTCCCTACGAGCAGTACTTC. The V call is TRBV4-1, the J call TRBJ2-7; 8 nucleotides match TRBD1. Looked up from germline, CDR1 is MGHRA and CDR2 is YSYEKL. V was clipped by 4 bases and J by 2 bases; unmatched bases: 10. The CDR3 extends over 16 amino acids.

This chain links TRBV6-1 with TRBJ1-3; the D is unclear. The CDR3 has 13 residues. V lost 7 bases and J 0 bases, leaving 7 bases between the germline ends. The germline gives CDR1 MNHNS, CDR2 SASEGT. The CDR3 sequence: CASIQSSGNTIYF. The CDR3 DNA follows: TGTGCCAGCATCCAGAGCTCTGGAAACACCATATATTTT.

This clone occurred once. The V call is TRBV6-1, the J call TRBJ2-1, with D hard to call. V lost 2 bases, J lost 3 bases, and 2 bases lay in between. Germline CDR1 is MNHNS and CDR2 is SASEGT. This CDR3 spans 12 amino acids. This CDR3 reads CASSEHYNEQFF. CDR3 sequence (DNA): TGTGCCAGCAGTGAACACTACAATGAGCAGTTCTTC.

The chain is built from TRBV20-1 and TRBJ2-7; D is possibly TRBD1 (5 bases). Germline V lookup: CDR1 DFQATT, CDR2 SNEGSKA (reference sequence). The CDR3 totals 11 residues. Trimming shortened V by 3 bases and J by 13 bases, and 16 bases separated the two germline ends. The CDR3 reads CSASQGAGLYF. The CDR3 DNA is TGCAGTGCTAGTCAGGGCGCAGGGTTATACTTC.

The chain carries TRBV7-8 and TRBJ1-1; no clear D gene. This CDR3 has 14 amino acids. Trimming shortened V by 5 bases and J by 11 bases, and 21 bases separated the two germline ends. The germline CDR1 and CDR2 sequences are SGHVS and FQNEAQ. CDR3 region: CASSATGLSGDAFF. The CDR3 nucleotides read TGTGCCAGCAGCGCCACCGGTCTGTCGGGAGACGCTTTCTTT.

The rearrangement links TRBV4-3 to TRBJ2-3, with a possible D match to TRBD1 (5 bases). The CDR3 runs to 16 residues. V was clipped by 0 bases and J by 0 bases, with 10 bases between them. CDR1 is LGHNA, CDR2 YSLEER, per germline. The CDR3 loop reads CASSQEPGSSTDTQYF. CDR3 coding DNA: TGCGCCAGCAGCCAAGAACCAGGGTCTAGCACAGATACGCAGTATTTT.

The V and J genes are TRBV6-5 and TRBJ2-2, with 10 positions matching TRBD1. The CDR3 totals 16 residues. The V segment lost 2 bases and the J segment 5 bases; nucleotides outside the gene matches: 5. Per germline, CDR1 MNHEY and CDR2 SVGAGI. CDR3 DNA sequence: TGTGCCAGCAGTTACCCCGACAGGGGGCGTACCGGGGAGCTGTTTTTT. It specifies CASSYPDRGRTGELFF.

The CDR3 region is CASSFGWEGRGSYEQYF. The CDR3 region has the DNA TGTGCCAGCAGCTTCGGGTGGGAGGGTAGGGGATCCTACGAGCAGTACTTC. This chain uses TRBV7-8 with TRBJ2-7, with TRBD2 matching 7 bases. Per germline, CDR1 SGHVS and CDR2 FQNEAQ. V was clipped by 3 bases and J by 1 base; unmatched bases: 12. This CDR3 contains 17 residues.

This chain links TRBV5-1 with TRBJ1-6, with TRBD1 as a possible D gene (5 bases). CDR3 length equals 15 residues. Germline V gene lookup returns CDR1 SGHRS and CDR2 YFSETQ. V shed 4 bases and J shed 10 bases, with 18 bases lying between them. CDR3 sequence: CASSPVRGEESPLHF. CDR3 DNA sequence: TGCGCCAGCAGCCCCGTAAGGGGTGAGGAATCACCCCTCCACTTT.